This T cell receptor (beta chain) was sequenced for a study of shared clonotypes between healthy human individuals. Study results and limitations: Shared clonotypes: about 5% naive CD4, around 4% naive CD8, 2.3% memory CD4, more than 0.3% memory CD8.

Researchers ran the assay at a deep level. Tens of thousands of T cell genomes (roughly 220 ng DNA) went into each sorted-subset replicate. Per the study methods: ImmunoSEQ supplied junction-only sequences lacking quality scores, so filtering was different. Sequencing used immunoSEQ multiplex PCR; TCRdb keeps in-frame clones, though not all of them. From that table come the V and J calls and clone size; the DNA was used to work out D and trimming. The repertoire consists of approximately 2.4 million clones, with approximately 94% occurring once and the leading ten covering less than 0.15%. To note about this clone: What it binds is not known.

The source material was naive CD4+ T cells sorted from blood. Subset in this sample: CD45RA+ positively selected. The clonotype originates from a young man in good health.

CDR3 DNA sequence: TGTGCCAGCAGTGATCCGGGGGGCCCCAAGGGGGGGACTGAAGCTTTCTTT. Translating gives CASSDPGGPKGGTEAFF. The chain carries TRBV25-1 and TRBJ1-1; a possible D gene is TRBD1 (6 bases). Germline values: CDR1 MGHDK, CDR2 SYGVNS. V dropped 3 bases and J dropped 5 bases, with 22 bases sitting between them. The CDR3 sequence is 17 residues long.